Listed below are T cell receptor beta chains from one sample, sequenced in a study of molecular identifiers for immune sequencing clone quantification. Using its own MiXCR run on the PCR reads, TCRdb lists one record per CDR3 protein. The sample yields about 640,000 distinct CDR3 sequences, nearly 20% seen once. The sequencing sample was made of naive CD8+ T cells from blood, with Jurkat cell RNA spiked in. These TCRs come from a human donor in good health. Some libraries in this study had Jurkat cell RNA spiked in. CDR3s include the opening cysteine and the closing phenylalanine or tryptophan. Each record gives: clone size, J gene, D gene, V gene, CDR3 DNA, CDR3 protein. The D gene is left open where the match is weak. A row's size may be missing; if present it is once, few, many or a size class.

abundance: few
j_gene: TRBJ2-7
d_gene: -
v_gene: TRBV4-1
CDR3nt: TGCGCCAGCAGCCACGGGACGGAGGGTTCGGACGAGCAGTACTTC
CDR3aa: CASSHGTEGSDEQYF

abundance: many
j_gene: TRBJ2-7
d_gene: TRBD1
v_gene: TRBV29-1
CDR3nt: TGCAGCGTTAGACAGGGGGCCTCCCTCTACGAGCAGTACTTC
CDR3aa: CSVRQGASLYEQYF

abundance: -
j_gene: TRBJ2-7
d_gene: TRBD2
v_gene: TRBV2
CDR3nt: TGTGCCAGCAGAGGCGGTAGCGGGGCCTACGAGCAGTACTTC
CDR3aa: CASRGGSGAYEQYF

abundance: once
j_gene: TRBJ1-2
d_gene: TRBD1
v_gene: TRBV24-1
CDR3nt: TGTGCCACCAGTGACGCGACAGGGGGACCGGTATATGGCTACACCTTC
CDR3aa: CATSDATGGPVYGYTF

abundance: -
j_gene: TRBJ2-1
d_gene: -
v_gene: TRBV7-6
CDR3nt: TGTGCCAGCAGCTTATCGACTAGTCGTGAGCAGTTCTTC
CDR3aa: CASSLSTSREQFF

abundance: many
j_gene: TRBJ2-2
d_gene: -
v_gene: TRBV7-9
CDR3nt: TGTGCCAGCAGCGATGCTGGGACGTTGACCGGGGAGCTGTTTTTT
CDR3aa: CASSDAGTLTGELFF

abundance: many
j_gene: TRBJ2-7
d_gene: TRBD1
v_gene: TRBV19
CDR3nt: TGTGCCAGTAGTGCCGGGACAGATTACGAGCAGTACTTC
CDR3aa: CASSAGTDYEQYF

abundance: few
j_gene: TRBJ2-7
d_gene: TRBD2
v_gene: TRBV7-2
CDR3nt: TGTGCCAGCAGCACTACAGCGGGGGTGATTTACGAGCAGTACTTC
CDR3aa: CASSTTAGVIYEQYF

abundance: many
j_gene: TRBJ2-2
d_gene: -
v_gene: TRBV7-2
CDR3nt: TGTGCCAGCAGCCCCCTTTTGGCTAGGGGTTATGCCGGGGAGCTGTTTTTT
CDR3aa: CASSPLLARGYAGELFF

abundance: few
j_gene: TRBJ2-3
d_gene: -
v_gene: TRBV5-6
CDR3nt: TGTGCCAGCAGCTTGATGCAGAATACGCAGTATTTT
CDR3aa: CASSLMQNTQYF

abundance: many
j_gene: TRBJ2-7
d_gene: -
v_gene: TRBV5-1
CDR3nt: TGCGCCAGCAGCTTGTATCCGAGCGAGCAGTACTTC
CDR3aa: CASSLYPSEQYF

abundance: -
j_gene: TRBJ2-5
d_gene: -
v_gene: TRBV20-1
CDR3nt: TGCAGTGCCCAGGACCTCTGGGTGAGCCAAGAGACCCAGTACTTC
CDR3aa: CSAQDLWVSQETQYF

abundance: once
j_gene: TRBJ2-5
d_gene: -
v_gene: TRBV19
CDR3nt: TGTGCCAGTAGTATCGCTACAGGGTCAGAGACCCAGTACTTC
CDR3aa: CASSIATGSETQYF

abundance: -
j_gene: TRBJ2-1
d_gene: TRBD2
v_gene: TRBV6-1
CDR3nt: TGTGCCAGCAGTGAAGCAGGGCGGGAGGAGCAGTTCTTC
CDR3aa: CASSEAGREEQFF

abundance: few
j_gene: TRBJ1-2
d_gene: -
v_gene: TRBV20-1
CDR3nt: TGCAGTGGGCAGGGTTCTGGCTACACCTTC
CDR3aa: CSGQGSGYTF

abundance: many
j_gene: TRBJ2-7
d_gene: -
v_gene: TRBV4-3
CDR3nt: TGCGCCAGCAGCCCCGGGACCGGAGTCTCCTACGAGCAGTACTTC
CDR3aa: CASSPGTGVSYEQYF

abundance: many
j_gene: TRBJ2-6
d_gene: TRBD1
v_gene: TRBV23-1
CDR3nt: TGCGCCAGCAGTCAACCGGACAGGGAAGGCTCTGGGGCCAACGTCCTGACTTTC
CDR3aa: CASSQPDREGSGANVLTF

abundance: few
j_gene: TRBJ2-4
d_gene: TRBD2
v_gene: TRBV7-2
CDR3nt: TGTGCCAGCAGCTTAGCGCTGGGGGGGGCCAAAAACATTCAGTACTTC
CDR3aa: CASSLALGGAKNIQYF

abundance: many
j_gene: TRBJ2-2
d_gene: TRBD2
v_gene: TRBV29-1
CDR3nt: TGCAGCGTTGAACTAGCGGGAACGAACACCGGGGAGCTGTTTTTT
CDR3aa: CSVELAGTNTGELFF

abundance: many
j_gene: TRBJ2-3
d_gene: TRBD2
v_gene: TRBV2
CDR3nt: TGTGCCAGCAGTGAATACCACCCAGCGGGAAGGACAGATACGCAGTATTTT
CDR3aa: CASSEYHPAGRTDTQYF

abundance: many
j_gene: TRBJ1-2
d_gene: -
v_gene: TRBV7-9
CDR3nt: TGTGCCAGCAGCTTGAACACGAACTATGGCTACACCTTC
CDR3aa: CASSLNTNYGYTF

abundance: few
j_gene: TRBJ1-1
d_gene: -
v_gene: TRBV6-5
CDR3nt: TGTGCCAGCAGTTACTTCGCAAGAATGAACACTGAAGCTTTCTTT
CDR3aa: CASSYFARMNTEAFF

abundance: many
j_gene: TRBJ2-1
d_gene: -
v_gene: TRBV4-3
CDR3nt: TGCGCCAGCAGCCCAGAACGGGGACCCTACAATGAGCAGTTCTTC
CDR3aa: CASSPERGPYNEQFF

abundance: many
j_gene: TRBJ2-3
d_gene: -
v_gene: TRBV6-2/TRBV6-3
CDR3nt: TGTGCCAGCAGTTACCAAACAGATACGCAGTATTTT
CDR3aa: CASSYQTDTQYF

abundance: many
j_gene: TRBJ1-1
d_gene: TRBD1
v_gene: TRBV6-5
CDR3nt: TGTGCCAGCAGTTACTCCCAGGGGGCGGGAACTGAAGCTTTCTTT
CDR3aa: CASSYSQGAGTEAFF

abundance: many
j_gene: TRBJ2-7
d_gene: TRBD1
v_gene: TRBV20-1
CDR3nt: TGCAGTGCTACCTCCGGGACAGCCTACGAGCAGTACTTC
CDR3aa: CSATSGTAYEQYF

abundance: many
j_gene: TRBJ1-5
d_gene: -
v_gene: TRBV19
CDR3nt: TGTGCCAGTAGTATCTCAGGGAGGGGGGAGCAGGCCCAGCATTTT
CDR3aa: CASSISGRGEQAQHF

abundance: many
j_gene: TRBJ2-3
d_gene: -
v_gene: TRBV20-1
CDR3nt: TGCAGTGCTAGCGGGGTCTCCACAGATACGCAGTATTTT
CDR3aa: CSASGVSTDTQYF

abundance: -
j_gene: TRBJ1-1
d_gene: -
v_gene: TRBV15
CDR3nt: TGTGCCACCAGCGGCGGAGGGTCCACTGAAGCTTTCTTT
CDR3aa: CATSGGGSTEAFF

abundance: many
j_gene: TRBJ2-7
d_gene: -
v_gene: TRBV28
CDR3nt: TGTGCCAGCGTTCCAGGGCTAACCTACGAGCAGTACTTC
CDR3aa: CASVPGLTYEQYF

abundance: -
j_gene: TRBJ2-5
d_gene: TRBD1
v_gene: TRBV29-1
CDR3nt: TGCAGCGTGGAAGACAGGGGTGCTTTGCGGGAGACCCAGTACTTC
CDR3aa: CSVEDRGALRETQYF

abundance: many
j_gene: TRBJ2-7
d_gene: -
v_gene: TRBV12-3/TRBV12-4
CDR3nt: TGTGCCAGCAGTTTAAGTTGGGGTTACGAGCAGTACTTC
CDR3aa: CASSLSWGYEQYF

abundance: many
j_gene: TRBJ2-7
d_gene: -
v_gene: TRBV20-1
CDR3nt: TGCAGTGCTAGAGATAATGTTGGAAGCGGCTCCTACGAGCAGTACTTC
CDR3aa: CSARDNVGSGSYEQYF

abundance: -
j_gene: TRBJ2-2
d_gene: -
v_gene: TRBV6-2/TRBV6-3
CDR3nt: TGTGCCAGCAGTTACCAGTTCCCGCTCGGAACAGCGAGCACCGGGGAGCTGTTTTTT
CDR3aa: CASSYQFPLGTASTGELFF

abundance: many
j_gene: TRBJ2-3
d_gene: TRBD1
v_gene: TRBV29-1
CDR3nt: TGCAGCGTCGAGCCCCGGGACAGGGGAGGGGGGGGTACAGATACGCAGTATTTT
CDR3aa: CSVEPRDRGGGGTDTQYF

abundance: many
j_gene: TRBJ2-3
d_gene: -
v_gene: TRBV7-9
CDR3nt: TGTGCCAGCAACACACCACTCTACCCAGATACGCAGTATTTT
CDR3aa: CASNTPLYPDTQYF

abundance: many
j_gene: TRBJ2-3
d_gene: TRBD1
v_gene: TRBV29-1
CDR3nt: TGCAGCGTTTTGGACAGGGGTTACACAGATACGCAGTATTTT
CDR3aa: CSVLDRGYTDTQYF

abundance: many
j_gene: TRBJ1-1
d_gene: TRBD1
v_gene: TRBV27
CDR3nt: TGTGCCAGCAGGGGACAGGGAGCTGAAGCTTTCTTT
CDR3aa: CASRGQGAEAFF

abundance: many
j_gene: TRBJ2-7
d_gene: -
v_gene: TRBV5-1
CDR3nt: TGCGCCAGGGGGGACCCCGACCTTTACGAGCAGTACTTC
CDR3aa: CARGDPDLYEQYF

abundance: -
j_gene: TRBJ2-7
d_gene: TRBD1
v_gene: TRBV9
CDR3nt: TGTGCCAGCAGCGGTCTATACAGGGGGGACGAGCAGTACTTC
CDR3aa: CASSGLYRGDEQYF

abundance: many
j_gene: TRBJ1-2
d_gene: -
v_gene: TRBV27
CDR3nt: TGTGCCAGCAGTCTGGACAAACAAGGAAACTATGGCTACACCTTC
CDR3aa: CASSLDKQGNYGYTF

abundance: many
j_gene: TRBJ1-1
d_gene: -
v_gene: TRBV27
CDR3nt: TGTGCCACCATGAACCTCCAGGGAGGTACTGAAGCTTTCTTT
CDR3aa: CATMNLQGGTEAFF

abundance: many
j_gene: TRBJ2-1
d_gene: TRBD2
v_gene: TRBV20-1
CDR3nt: TGCAGTGCTGAGGTGCCTAGCGGGAGGGCCCTCAATGAGCAGTTCTTC
CDR3aa: CSAEVPSGRALNEQFF

abundance: many
j_gene: TRBJ1-1
d_gene: -
v_gene: TRBV10-2
CDR3nt: TGCGCCAGCAGTGAGTCGGCAGCCGACATGAACACTGAAGCTTTCTTT
CDR3aa: CASSESAADMNTEAFF

abundance: many
j_gene: TRBJ2-3
d_gene: -
v_gene: TRBV7-9
CDR3nt: TGTGCCAGCAGCCAACGGAGCGGACCCACAGATACGCAGTATTTT
CDR3aa: CASSQRSGPTDTQYF

abundance: few
j_gene: TRBJ1-5
d_gene: -
v_gene: TRBV6-2/TRBV6-3
CDR3nt: TGTGCCGGCAGTTACTACCAGATCAATCAGCCCCAGCATTTT
CDR3aa: CAGSYYQINQPQHF